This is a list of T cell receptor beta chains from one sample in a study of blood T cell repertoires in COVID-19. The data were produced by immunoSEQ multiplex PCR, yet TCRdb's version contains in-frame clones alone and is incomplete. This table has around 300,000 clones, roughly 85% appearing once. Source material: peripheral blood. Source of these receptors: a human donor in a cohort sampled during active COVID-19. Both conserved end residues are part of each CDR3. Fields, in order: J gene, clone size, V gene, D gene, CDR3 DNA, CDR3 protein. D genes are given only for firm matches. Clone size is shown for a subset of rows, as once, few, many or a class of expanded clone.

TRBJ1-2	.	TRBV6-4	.	TGTGCCAGCAGTGAGACCGGGACTGCTCTGAGGTACACCTTC	CASSETGTALRYTF
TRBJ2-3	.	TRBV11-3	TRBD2	TGTGCCAGCAGCCCCCGGACTAGCGGGGTGACAGATACGCAGTATTTT	CASSPRTSGVTDTQYF
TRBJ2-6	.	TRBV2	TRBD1	TGTGCCAGCAGGACAGGGTCCGGGGCCAACGTCCTGACTTTC	CASRTGSGANVLTF
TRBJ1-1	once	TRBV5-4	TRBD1	TGTGCCAGCAGCACAAAGGGACAGCCGAACACTGAAGCTTTCTTT	CASSTKGQPNTEAFF
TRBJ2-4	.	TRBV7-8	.	TGTGCCAGCAGACCGCGCGGGACCAAAAACATTCAGTACTTC	CASRPRGTKNIQYF
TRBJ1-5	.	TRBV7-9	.	TGTGCCAGCAGCTTAGCGGGAGATAGGAAGGGCAATCAGCCCCAGCATTTT	CASSLAGDRKGNQPQHF
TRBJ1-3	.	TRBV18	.	TGTGCCAGCTCACCTCAGTCCGGGACACATTCTGGAAACACCATATATTTT	CASSPQSGTHSGNTIYF
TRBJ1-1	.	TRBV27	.	TGTGCCAGCAGAACAGGGACGACTGAAGCTTTCTTT	CASRTGTTEAFF
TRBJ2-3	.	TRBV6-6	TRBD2	TGTGCCAGCAGTTACTCGGGCGGGGGGACCACAGATACGCAGTATTTT	CASSYSGGGTTDTQYF
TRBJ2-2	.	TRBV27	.	TGTGCCAGCAGTTTCCCCCTTGGGGCCACCGGGGAGCTGTTTTTT	CASSFPLGATGELFF
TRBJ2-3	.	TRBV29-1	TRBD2	TGCAGCGTAGTGACGGGGGGGCCCACAGATACGCAGTATTTT	CSVVTGGPTDTQYF
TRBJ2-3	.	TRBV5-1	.	TGCGCCAGCAGCTCGAGTCGTGGACTAGGGGGAGGCACAGATACGCAGTATTTT	CASSSSRGLGGGTDTQYF
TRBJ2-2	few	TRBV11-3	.	TGTGCCAGCAGCTTAGAGGGGCAGTTTGTCCCCGGGGAGCTGTTTTTT	CASSLEGQFVPGELFF
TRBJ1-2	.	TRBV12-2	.	TGTGCAAGTCGCTTGGACAGGGGCCCGGATGGCTACACCTTC	CASRLDRGPDGYTF
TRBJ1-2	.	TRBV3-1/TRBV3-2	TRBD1	TGTGCCAGCAGCCACGGACAGGGGGCGAACTATGGCTACACCTTC	CASSHGQGANYGYTF
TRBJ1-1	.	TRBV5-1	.	TGCGCCAGCAGCTTGTACGGGGGGCTAGGGACTGAAGCTTTCTTT	CASSLYGGLGTEAFF
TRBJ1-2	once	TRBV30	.	TGTGCCTGGAGTGGAACCTTACTGACAGCTACTATCTATGGCTACACCTTC	CAWSGTLLTATIYGYTF
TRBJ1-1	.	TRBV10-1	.	TGCGCCAGCAGTGAGGCGGGGAACACTGAAGCTTTCTTT	CASSEAGNTEAFF
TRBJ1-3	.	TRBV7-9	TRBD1	TGCGCCCCAGGGGGTGCTGGAAACACCATATATTTT	CAPGGAGNTIYF
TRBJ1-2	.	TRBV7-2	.	TGTGCCAGCAGCACAAGGGCGCAGGGCCCCTATGGCTACACCTTC	CASSTRAQGPYGYTF
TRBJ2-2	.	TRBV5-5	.	TGTGCCAGCAGCTTGTGGGCTACCGGGGAGCTGTTTTTT	CASSLWATGELFF
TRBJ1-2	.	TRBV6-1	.	TGTGCCAGCAGTGAAGAGGAGACGGTCTATGGCTACACCTTC	CASSEEETVYGYTF
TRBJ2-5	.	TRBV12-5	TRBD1	TGTGCTAGCCAGGGGGTAGGGGAGACCCAGTACTTC	CASQGVGETQYF
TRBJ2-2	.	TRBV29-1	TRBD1	TGCAGCGGCGGACAGGAGAACACCGGGGAGCTGTTTTTT	CSGGQENTGELFF
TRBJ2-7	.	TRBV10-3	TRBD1	TGTGCCATCAGGGGGGACAGGGCGATCTACGAGCAGTACTTC	CAIRGDRAIYEQYF
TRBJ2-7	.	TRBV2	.	TGTGCCAGTTCTCATCCGGTGGGCAGGCCCAGCTCCTACGAGCAGTACTTC	CASSHPVGRPSSYEQYF
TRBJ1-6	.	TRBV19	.	TGTGCCAGTAGTACGCAGGGACAATATAATTCACCCCTCCACTTT	CASSTQGQYNSPLHF
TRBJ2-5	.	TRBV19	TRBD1	TGTGCCAGTAGTATAGGCGCCGGGACAGGAGGAGAGACCCAGTACTTC	CASSIGAGTGGETQYF
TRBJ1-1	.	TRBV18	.	TGTGCCAGCTCATCGGGGGGAGTGACTGAAGCTTTCTTT	CASSSGGVTEAFF
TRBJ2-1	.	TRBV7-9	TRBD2	TGTGCCAGCAGCCCTCGACTAGCCCAAAATGAGCAGTTCTTC	CASSPRLAQNEQFF
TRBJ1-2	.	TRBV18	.	TGTGCCAGCTCCCAGGCACAGAACTATGGCTACACCTTC	CASSQAQNYGYTF
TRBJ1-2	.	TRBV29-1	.	TGCAGCGCCTCACGGGAGAAGTTCGAAGGCTACACCTTC	CSASREKFEGYTF
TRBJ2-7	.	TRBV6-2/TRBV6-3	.	TGTGCCAGCACCCCCCAAGACTACTACGAGCAGTACTTC	CASTPQDYYEQYF
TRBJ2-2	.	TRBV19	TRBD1	TGTGCCACGACGGACAGGGGCGAGACCGGGGAGCTGTTTTTT	CATTDRGETGELFF
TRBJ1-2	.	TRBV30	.	TGTGCAACAAATCTAGACGGGACATATTACGGCTACACCTTC	CATNLDGTYYGYTF
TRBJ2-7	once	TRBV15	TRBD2	TGTGCCACCAGGGGCGGGGGGGATCCATACGAGCAGTACTTC	CATRGGGDPYEQYF
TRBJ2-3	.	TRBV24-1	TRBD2	TGTGCCACCAGTGATCCCCCACGGGGGGGCACAGATACGCAGTATTTT	CATSDPPRGGTDTQYF
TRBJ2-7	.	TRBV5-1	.	TGCGCCAGCAGCTTGGATTACAGGGAGCAGTACTTC	CASSLDYREQYF
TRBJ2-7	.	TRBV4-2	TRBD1	TGTGCCAGCAGTTCTCAGGACAGGGGACCCACGCAGTACTTC	CASSSQDRGPTQYF
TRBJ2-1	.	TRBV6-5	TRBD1	TGTGCCAGCAGACGGGACAGGGGGACTTATGAGCAGTTCTTC	CASRRDRGTYEQFF
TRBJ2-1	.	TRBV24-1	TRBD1	TGTGCCACCAGTGATTTTGGTGGCAGGGGGTATGAGCAGTTCTTC	CATSDFGGRGYEQFF
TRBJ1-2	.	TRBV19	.	TGTGCCAGTAGAAAGACAGTAGGTGGCTACACCTTC	CASRKTVGGYTF
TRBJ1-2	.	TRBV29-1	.	TGCAGCGTTGAAGCAGGTGCTAACTATGGCTACACCTTC	CSVEAGANYGYTF
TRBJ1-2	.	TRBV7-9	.	TGTGCCAGCAGCTTAGCGGCAGGATTTAGTGGCTACACCTTC	CASSLAAGFSGYTF
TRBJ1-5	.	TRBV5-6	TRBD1	TGTGCCAGCAGCTCTGCGTTGTGGGACAGGGAGGATCAGCCCCAGCATTTT	CASSSALWDREDQPQHF
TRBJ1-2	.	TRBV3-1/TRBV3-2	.	TGTGCCAGCAGCCAGAGACACCTTTCAAACTATGGCTACACCTTC	CASSQRHLSNYGYTF
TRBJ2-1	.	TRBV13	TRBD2	TGTGCCAGCAGCTTACTAGCGGGGGTGAACAATGAGCAGTTCTTC	CASSLLAGVNNEQFF
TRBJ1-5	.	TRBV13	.	TGTGCCAGCAGCTTAACCAGGGATCAGCCCCAGCATTTT	CASSLTRDQPQHF
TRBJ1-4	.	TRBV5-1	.	TGCGCCAGCAGCTTGGCCTCTGACAGCGAAGAAAAACTGTTTTTT	CASSLASDSEEKLFF